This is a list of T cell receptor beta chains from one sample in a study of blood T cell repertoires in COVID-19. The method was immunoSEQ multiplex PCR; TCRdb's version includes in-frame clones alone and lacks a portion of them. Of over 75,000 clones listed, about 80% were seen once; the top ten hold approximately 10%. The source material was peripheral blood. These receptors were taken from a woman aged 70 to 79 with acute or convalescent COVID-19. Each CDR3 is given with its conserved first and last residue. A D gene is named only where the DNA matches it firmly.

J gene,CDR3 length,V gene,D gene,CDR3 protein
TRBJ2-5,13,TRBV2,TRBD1,CASSGTVWETQYF
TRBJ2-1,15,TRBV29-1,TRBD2,CSVRRWREVRNEQFF
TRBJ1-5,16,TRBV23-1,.,CASSQLRSTGNQPQHF
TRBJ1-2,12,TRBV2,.,CASRPQTYGYTF
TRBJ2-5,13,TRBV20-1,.,CSASEQGKETQYF
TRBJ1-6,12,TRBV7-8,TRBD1,CASSQGAQALHF
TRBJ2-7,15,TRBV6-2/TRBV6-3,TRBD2,CASSYSTSGRDEQYF
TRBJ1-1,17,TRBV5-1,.,CASSSALQSRALGEAFF
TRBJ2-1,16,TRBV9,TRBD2,CASSAQGLASYNEQFF
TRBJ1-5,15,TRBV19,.,CASSPGPGGSQPQHF
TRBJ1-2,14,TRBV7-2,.,CASSLGGRGYGYTF
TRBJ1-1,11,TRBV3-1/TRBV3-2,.,CASSTVAEAFF
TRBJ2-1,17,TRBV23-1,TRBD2,CASSQGASGSIHNEQFF
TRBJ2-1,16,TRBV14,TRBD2,CASSRRLAVTYNEQFF
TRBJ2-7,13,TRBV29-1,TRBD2,CSVEGSGSTEQYF
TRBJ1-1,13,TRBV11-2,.,CASSFVRNTEAFF
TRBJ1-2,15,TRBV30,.,CAWSDEETGNYGYTF
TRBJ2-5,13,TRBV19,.,CASSIDRGETQYF
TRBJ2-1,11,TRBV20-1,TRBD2,CSARGTSFPFF
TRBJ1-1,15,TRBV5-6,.,CASSSFHRVGTEAFF
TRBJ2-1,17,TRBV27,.,CASSLSLGGSPYNEQFF
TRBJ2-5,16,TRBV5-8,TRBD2,CASSLGTSGKQEAQYF
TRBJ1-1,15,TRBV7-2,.,CASSLGGGKNTEAFF
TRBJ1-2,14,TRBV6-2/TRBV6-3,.,CASSPGRGNYGYTF
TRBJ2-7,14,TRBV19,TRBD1,CASSIGTGAYEQYF
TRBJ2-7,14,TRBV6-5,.,CASRPGPGRNEQYF
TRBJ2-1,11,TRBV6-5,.,CASTKSGEQFF
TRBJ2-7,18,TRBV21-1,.,CASSKAVFSTSGSYEQYF
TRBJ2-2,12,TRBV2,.,CASSQAVGELFF
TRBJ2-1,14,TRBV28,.,CASSFTSGSNEQFF
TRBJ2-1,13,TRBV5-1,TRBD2,CASRQLAGAEQFF
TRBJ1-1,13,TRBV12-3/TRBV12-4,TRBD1,CASTMGQGSKAFF
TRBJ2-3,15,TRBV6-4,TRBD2,CASRETSGSVDTQYF
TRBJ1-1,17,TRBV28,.,CASSLGVWGRSNTEAFF
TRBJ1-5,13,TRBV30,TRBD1,CAFGTGVNQPQHF
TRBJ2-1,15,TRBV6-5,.,CASRAGTLLLNEQFF
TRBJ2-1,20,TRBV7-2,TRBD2,CASSLAGFLAGGPTYNEQFF
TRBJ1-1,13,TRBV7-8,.,CASSLGRNTEAFF
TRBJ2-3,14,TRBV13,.,CASSHSGGTDTQYF
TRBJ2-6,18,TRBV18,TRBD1,CASSADRGRLSGANVLTF
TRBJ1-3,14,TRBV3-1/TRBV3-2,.,CATSQAFSGNTIYF
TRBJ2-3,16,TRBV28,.,CASSSSRDSRTDTQYF
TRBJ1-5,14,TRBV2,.,CASSDTVSNQPQHF
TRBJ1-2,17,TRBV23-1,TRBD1,CASSKEGDRGAIYGYTF
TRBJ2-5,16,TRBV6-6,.,CASSYPAVRDQETQYF
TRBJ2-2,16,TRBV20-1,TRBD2,CSASRSGGPNGGELFF
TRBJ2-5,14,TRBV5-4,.,CASSLISGVETQYF
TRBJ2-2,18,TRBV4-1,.,CASSQGNLAPGYTGELFF
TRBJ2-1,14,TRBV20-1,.,CSASGGNRHNEQFF
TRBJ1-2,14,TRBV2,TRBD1,CASSWDRTHYGYTF
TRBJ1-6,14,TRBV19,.,CASSLGQFRSPLHF
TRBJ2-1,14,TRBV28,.,CASSLTGYYNEQFF
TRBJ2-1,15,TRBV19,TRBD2,CASSIGGRAFDEQFF